This T cell receptor beta chain stems from a study of T cell responses to AZD1222 COVID-19 vaccine. This clone has more than one count but fewer than ten. The table came from immunoSEQ multiplex PCR; TCRdb's copy has only in-frame clones and leaves some out. This table holds approximately 140,000 clones, 93% found once. Deletions cut 6 bases from V and 5 bases from J, with 16 bases between. The germline CDR1 and CDR2 sequences are MNHEY and SVGAGI. This CDR3 contains 14 residues. The sequence was obtained from an adult in good health. The specimen comprised peripheral blood, sampled on day 0 of MenACWY control vaccination. The V gene is TRBV6-5, the J gene TRBJ1-2; D unresolved. The CDR3 DNA sequence: TGTGCCAGCAGCCCGAACCCGAGAATTTATGGCTACACCTTC. It codes for CASSPNPRIYGYTF.